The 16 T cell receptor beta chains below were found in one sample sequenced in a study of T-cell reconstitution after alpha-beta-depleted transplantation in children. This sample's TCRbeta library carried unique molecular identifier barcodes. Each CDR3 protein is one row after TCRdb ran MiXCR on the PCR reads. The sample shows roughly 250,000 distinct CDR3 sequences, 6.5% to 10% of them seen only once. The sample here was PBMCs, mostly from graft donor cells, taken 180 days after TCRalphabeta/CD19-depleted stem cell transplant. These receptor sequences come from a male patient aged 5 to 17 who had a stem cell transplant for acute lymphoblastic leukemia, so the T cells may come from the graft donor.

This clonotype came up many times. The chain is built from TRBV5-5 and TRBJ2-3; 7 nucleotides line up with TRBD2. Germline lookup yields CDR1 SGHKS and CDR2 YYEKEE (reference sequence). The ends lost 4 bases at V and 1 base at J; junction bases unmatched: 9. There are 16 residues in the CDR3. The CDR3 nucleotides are TGTGCCAGCAGCCCTTGGGGGGGGTTGGGCACAGATACGCAGTATTTT. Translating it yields CASSPWGGLGTDTQYF.

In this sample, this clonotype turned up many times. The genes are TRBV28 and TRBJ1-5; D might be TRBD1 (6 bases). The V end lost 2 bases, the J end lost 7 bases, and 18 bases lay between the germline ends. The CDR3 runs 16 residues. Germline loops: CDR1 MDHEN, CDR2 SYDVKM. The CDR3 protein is CASSLIGGGRGQPQHF. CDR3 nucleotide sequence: TGTGCCAGCAGTTTAATTGGGGGGGGGCGCGGGCAGCCCCAGCATTTT.

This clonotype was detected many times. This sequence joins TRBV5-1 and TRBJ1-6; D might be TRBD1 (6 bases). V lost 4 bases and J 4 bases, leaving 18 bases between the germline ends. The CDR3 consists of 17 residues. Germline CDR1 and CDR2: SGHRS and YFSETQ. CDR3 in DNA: TGCGCCAGCAGCGCTGGACGGGGGACACCTTATAATTCACCCCTCCACTTT. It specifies CASSAGRGTPYNSPLHF.

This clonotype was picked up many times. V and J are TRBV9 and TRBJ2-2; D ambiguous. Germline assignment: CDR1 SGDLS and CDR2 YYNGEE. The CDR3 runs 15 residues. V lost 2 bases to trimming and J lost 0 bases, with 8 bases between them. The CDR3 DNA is TGTGCCAGCAGCGTGCGACGGACGAACACCGGGGAGCTGTTTTTT. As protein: CASSVRRTNTGELFF.

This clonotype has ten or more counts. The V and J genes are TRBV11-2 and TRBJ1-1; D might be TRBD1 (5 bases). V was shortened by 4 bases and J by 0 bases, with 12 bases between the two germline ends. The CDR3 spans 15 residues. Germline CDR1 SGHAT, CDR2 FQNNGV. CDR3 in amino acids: CASSSLRGMNTEAFF. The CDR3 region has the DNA TGTGCCAGCAGCTCCCTAAGGGGCATGAACACTGAAGCTTTCTTT.

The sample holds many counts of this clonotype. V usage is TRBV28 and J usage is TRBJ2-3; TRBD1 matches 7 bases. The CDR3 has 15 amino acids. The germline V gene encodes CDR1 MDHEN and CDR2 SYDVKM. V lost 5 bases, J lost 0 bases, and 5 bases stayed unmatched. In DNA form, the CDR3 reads TGTGCCAGCAGTACAACAGGGGTCAGCACAGATACGCAGTATTTT. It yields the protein CASSTTGVSTDTQYF.

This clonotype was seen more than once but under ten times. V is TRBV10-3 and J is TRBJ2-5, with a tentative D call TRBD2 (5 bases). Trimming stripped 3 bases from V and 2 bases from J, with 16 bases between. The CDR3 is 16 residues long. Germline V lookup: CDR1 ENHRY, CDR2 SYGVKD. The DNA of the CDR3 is TGTGCCATCAGTGATCTGGTATCGGGAAGACAAGAGACCCAGTACTTC. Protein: CAISDLVSGRQETQYF.

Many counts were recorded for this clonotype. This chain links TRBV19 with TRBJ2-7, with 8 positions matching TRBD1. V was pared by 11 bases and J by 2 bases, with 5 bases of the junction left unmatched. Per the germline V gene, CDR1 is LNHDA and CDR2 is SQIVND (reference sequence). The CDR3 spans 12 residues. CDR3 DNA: TGTGCCTACCTGACAGGGGCCTACGAGCAGTACTTC. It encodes CAYLTGAYEQYF.

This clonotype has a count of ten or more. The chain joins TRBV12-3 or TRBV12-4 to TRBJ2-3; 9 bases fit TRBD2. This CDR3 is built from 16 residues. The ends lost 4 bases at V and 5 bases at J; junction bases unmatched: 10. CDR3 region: CASSSGPGLAGDTQYF. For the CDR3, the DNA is TGTGCCAGCAGTTCAGGACCGGGACTAGCTGGAGATACGCAGTATTTT.

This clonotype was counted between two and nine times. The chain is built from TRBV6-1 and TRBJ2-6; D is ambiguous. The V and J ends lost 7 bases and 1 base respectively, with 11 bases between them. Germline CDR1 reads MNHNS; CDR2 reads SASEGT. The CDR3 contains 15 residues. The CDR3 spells CASKPSFSGANVLTF. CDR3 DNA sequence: TGTGCCAGCAAACCCTCCTTTTCTGGGGCCAACGTCCTGACTTTC.

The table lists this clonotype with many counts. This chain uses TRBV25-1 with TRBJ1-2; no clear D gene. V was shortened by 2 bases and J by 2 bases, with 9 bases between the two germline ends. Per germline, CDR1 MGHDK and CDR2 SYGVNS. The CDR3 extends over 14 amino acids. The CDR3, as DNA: TGTGCCAGCAGTGAAACGGGGTGGAACTATGGCTACACCTTC. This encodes CASSETGWNYGYTF.

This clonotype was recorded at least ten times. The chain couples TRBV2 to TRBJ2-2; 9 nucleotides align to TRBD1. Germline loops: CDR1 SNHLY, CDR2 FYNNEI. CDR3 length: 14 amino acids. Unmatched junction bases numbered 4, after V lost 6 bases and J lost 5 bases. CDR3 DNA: TGTGCCAGCAGAGACGGACAGGGGACCGGGGAGCTGTTTTTT. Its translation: CASRDGQGTGELFF. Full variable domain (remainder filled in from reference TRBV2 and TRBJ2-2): EPEVTQTPSHQVTQMGQEVILRCVPISNHLYFYWYRQILGQKVEFLVSFYNNEISEKSEIFDDQFSVERPDGSNFTLKIRSTKLEDSAMYFCASRDGQGTGELFFGEGSRLTVL.

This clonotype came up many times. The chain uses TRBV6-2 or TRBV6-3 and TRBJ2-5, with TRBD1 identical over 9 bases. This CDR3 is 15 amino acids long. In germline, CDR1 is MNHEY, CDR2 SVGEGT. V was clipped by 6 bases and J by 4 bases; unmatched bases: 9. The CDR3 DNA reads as TGTGCCAGCAGCAAAAACAGGGGGCGGACAGAGACCCAGTACTTC. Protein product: CASSKNRGRTETQYF.

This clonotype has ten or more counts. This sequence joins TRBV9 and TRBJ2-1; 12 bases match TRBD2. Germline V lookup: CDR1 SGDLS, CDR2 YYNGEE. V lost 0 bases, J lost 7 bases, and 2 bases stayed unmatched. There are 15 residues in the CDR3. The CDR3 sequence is CASSVDGTSGNEQFF. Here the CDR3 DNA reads TGTGCCAGCAGCGTAGATGGGACTAGCGGGAATGAGCAGTTCTTC.

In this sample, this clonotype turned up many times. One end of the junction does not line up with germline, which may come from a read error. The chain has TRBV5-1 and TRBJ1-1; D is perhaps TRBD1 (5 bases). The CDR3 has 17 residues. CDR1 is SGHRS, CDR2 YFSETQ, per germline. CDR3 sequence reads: CASSLEWGLGGNTEAFF. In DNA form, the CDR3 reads TGCGCCAGCAGTTTGGAGTGGGGTCTGGGGGGTAACACTGAAGCTTTCTTT.

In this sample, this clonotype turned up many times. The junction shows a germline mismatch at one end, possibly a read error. The CDR3 DNA reads TGTGCCAGCAGTTTCAGTAGCGATCAGCCCCAGCATTTT. It translates to CASSFSSDQPQHF. The V gene is TRBV28, the J gene TRBJ1-5; unclear D gene. Germline values: CDR1 MDHEN, CDR2 SYDVKM. The CDR3 has 13 residues.